The clone carrying this TCR beta chain was seen only a few times. Its specificity is not known. The data were taken from a study of cytomegalovirus exposure and HLA in healthy donors. Whole-study findings and limits: Within the data, a cluster of highly shared sequence variants was likely a sequencing artifact. Using a false discovery rate of 0.05, a later analysis showed that 16,951 TCR beta sequences were associated with HLA alleles. Cytomegalovirus association was listed for 150 to 200 TCR beta chains.

Unrecorded immune exposure was likely among donors, who were nominally healthy when sampled. The PCR made use of 60 Vbeta and 13 Jbeta primers. The method was immunoSEQ multiplex PCR; TCRdb's version includes in-frame clones alone and lacks a portion of them. The profile shows 130,000 or so clones, about 8% of them singletons. Trimming shortened V by 1 base and J by 5 bases, and 11 bases separated the two germline ends. The CDR3 has 13 residues. Germline loops: CDR1 SQVTM, CDR2 ANQGSEA. Sequenced sample: PBMCs. The V gene is TRBV29-1, the J gene TRBJ1-1; the D gene is possibly TRBD1 (6 bases). The sequence derives from a woman in her thirties or forties in good health and CMV-seropositive. DNA of the CDR3: TGCAGCGTTGAAGGAGGGGGGGGAACTGAAGCTTTCTTT. Amino acids: CSVEGGGGTEAFF.